The clone carrying this T cell receptor (beta chain) was recorded a few times. Its antigen is not known. TCRdb keeps only in-frame clones here, not all; method: immunoSEQ multiplex PCR. The sample lists 300,000 to 400,000 clones; 87% were seen once. The data are from a study of shared clonotypes between healthy human individuals. The overall study: Donor ages ranged 18 to 49 years: a couple of women, a few men. Study outcomes and limitations: Non-shared clonotypes had lower generation probabilities than clonotypes shared by all four sorted-subset donors.

The CDR3 loop spans 16 amino acids. The V gene lost 5 bases and the J gene lost 0 bases, with 14 bases spanning the gap. Per germline, CDR1 SEHNR and CDR2 FQNEAQ (reference sequence). CD8 memory comprised CD45RO+ plus CCR7-negative CD45RA+ TemRA cells. This chain joins TRBV7-9 and TRBJ2-4, with D perhaps matching TRBD1 (5 bases). Sequenced material: memory CD8+ T cells sorted from blood. Sample subset: CD45RO+ cells pooled with CCR7-negative TemRA cells. The sequence came from a man aged 18 to 30 in good health. The CDR3 DNA reads TGTGCCAGCAGCAAAGACAGTGATCGAGCCAAAAACATTCAGTACTTC. It yields the protein CASSKDSDRAKNIQYF. The full variable domain, rest sourced from reference TRBV7-9 and TRBJ2-4, is DTGVSQNPRHKITKRGQNVTFRCDPISEHNRLYWYRQTLGQGPEFLTYFQNEAQLEKSRLLSDRFSAERPKGSFSTLEIQRTEQGDSAMYLCASSKDSDRAKNIQYFGAGTRLSVL.